This T cell receptor beta chain came from a study of PD-L1 blockade in urothelial cancer. Whole-study context: Blood was subjected to analysis at 3 weeks (second dose) and 6 weeks following treatment start.

Time point of the sample: peripheral blood 6 weeks after treatment start. The study enrolled patients with locally advanced or metastatic urothelial carcinoma. All patients handed over anywhere from 1 to 8 samples, pretreatment and on-treatment. For this clone: Its antigen is currently unknown.

Whole-study findings and limits: It was durable-benefit patients whose tumor-associated blood clones expanded more at 3 weeks.

Some clones are missing from TCRdb's copy, which holds only in-frame ones; the method was immunoSEQ multiplex PCR. The table shows about 120,000 clones, with around 89% occurring only once. CDR1 and CDR2 (germline): SGHNT, YYREEE (reference sequence). CDR3 length: 16 amino acids. V shed 4 bases, J shed 3 bases, and the junction held 6 bases outside the gene matches. This chain connects TRBV5-4 to TRBJ2-1, with 11 bases aligning to TRBD2. This receptor was taken from a man between 60 and 70 years old with urothelial cancer. The sequencing here drew on PBMCs, taken around atezolizumab (anti-PD-L1) treatment. The CDR3 is CASSPGTSGLYNEQFF. The CDR3 DNA is TGTGCCAGCAGCCCGGGGACTAGCGGCCTCTACAATGAGCAGTTCTTC.